This T cell receptor beta chain was found in a study of T cell changes during pregnancy in multiple sclerosis (dated by TCRdb to about 2019). Study-wide context: Changes in the T cell repertoire over the course of pregnancy were examined in this study in women with multiple sclerosis.

Notes on this clone: Its antigen target is currently unknown. The input lacks base qualities; no much larger clone sits a single base away.

Library preparation used the immunoSEQ multiplex PCR assay. TCRdb provides this immuneACCESS table in a form limited to in-frame rearrangements. Some clones are lacking; in checked studies, under half of them reflect an unresolved V gene, and why the rest are absent is not known. For this sample the table gives roughly 30,000 clones, of which roughly 89% were detected only once. The ten largest clonotypes hold more than 9% of the sample. Trimming at the junction amounts to 11 bases on V and 3 bases on J, and the germline ends lie 19 bases apart. Reading the germline V gene gives CDR1 SGHVS and CDR2 FQNEAQ. There are 14 amino acids in the CDR3, from cysteine to phenylalanine inclusive. Of all the DNA, just the CDR3 is kept, 42 bases in frame from base 1.

Sequenced material: CD8+ T cells from peripheral blood mononuclear cells, taken in the second trimester of pregnancy. This sequence was found in a female donor with multiple sclerosis, enrolled in a pregnancy study. The rearranged segments are TRBV7-8 and TRBJ2-5; the best D guess is TRBD2, with 5 bases matching. In nucleotides, the sequence is TGTGCCGGAGGCGGGCAGGTGGGAGAAGAGACCCAGTACTTC. Its protein product is CAGGGQVGEETQYF.